Below, 17 T cell receptor beta chains from the same sample are listed, as sequenced in a study of blood T cells in healthy people across ages. A second PCR of roughly 6 to 12 cycles used a sample-barcoded 5' primer and a J-beta primer mix. TCRdb reanalysed the 5' RACE reads using MiXCR and keeps one entry per CDR3 protein. The data contain roughly 900,000 distinct CDR3 sequences, around 49% of them singletons. Sequencing was carried out using blood. These receptors all stem from a man aged 25 to 40 in good health.

This clonotype was detected ten times or more. The chain uses TRBV20-1 and TRBJ2-3; D is perhaps TRBD2 (5 bases). This CDR3 comprises 14 residues. The V gene's germline CDR1 is DFQATT and CDR2 SNEGSKA (reference sequence). V was trimmed by 6 bases and J by 0 bases, leaving 13 bases between them. Here the CDR3 DNA reads TGCAGTGCGCTGGACGGACTCAGCACAGATACGCAGTATTTT. It yields the protein CSALDGLSTDTQYF.

There are a few counts of this clonotype. The chain carries TRBV20-1 and TRBJ2-1; 8 positions agree with TRBD2. Germline loops: CDR1 DFQATT, CDR2 SNEGSKA (reference sequence). CDR3 length equals 15 residues. V lost 5 bases and J lost 3; bases outside the gene matches: 9. DNA for the CDR3: TGCAGTGCTTCACTAGCGGTTCAGTTCTACAATGAGCAGTTCTTC. This translates into CSASLAVQFYNEQFF.

The chain carries TRBV3-1 and TRBJ1-2; D not certain. The germline V gene has CDR1 LGHDT and CDR2 YNNKEL (reference sequence). V lost 1 base and J 2 bases, leaving 2 bases between the germline ends. The CDR3 is 12 amino acids. The CDR3 region is CASSQVNYGYTF. In DNA form, the CDR3 reads TGTGCCAGCAGCCAAGTAAACTATGGCTACACCTTC.

The rearrangement uses TRBV11-2 and TRBJ2-7, with D uncertain. Germline V gene data show CDR1 as SGHAT and CDR2 as FQNNGV. Between the trimmed V and J ends, which lost 5 bases and 5 bases, there was a span of 10 bases. The CDR3 contains 12 residues. The CDR3 bases are TGTGCCAGCAGCCCCGACGCCCACGAGCAGTACTTC. This encodes CASSPDAHEQYF.

The V gene is TRBV5-1, the J gene TRBJ2-7, with D possibly TRBD2 on 5 matching bases. V dropped 6 bases and J dropped 4 bases, with 17 bases sitting between them. Looked up from germline, CDR1 is SGHRS and CDR2 is YFSETQ. The CDR3 sequence is 14 residues long. The CDR3 region is CASTNREPGYEQYF. The CDR3 DNA reads as TGCGCCAGCACTAACCGGGAACCAGGATACGAGCAGTACTTC.

The chain has TRBV20-1 and TRBJ1-4; the D is unclear. CDR1 is DFQATT, CDR2 SNEGSKA, per germline (reference sequence). The CDR3 loop spans 12 amino acids. This CDR3 reads CSALFSDEKLFF. Here the CDR3 DNA reads TGCAGCGCCCTTTTCTCAGACGAAAAACTGTTTTTT.

This clonotype came up many times. This chain links TRBV11-2 with TRBJ1-2; D not certain. Germline values: CDR1 SGHAT, CDR2 FQNNGV. The CDR3 loop spans 13 amino acids. Trimming pared 3 bases from V and 5 bases from J, leaving 10 bases between. The DNA of the CDR3 is TGTGCCAGCAGCTTGGGTAGGGAATATGGCTACACCTTC. Its protein product is CASSLGREYGYTF.

Notes on this clonotype: A much more abundant neighbour one base away suggests this may be a read error. The rearrangement links TRBV3-1 to TRBJ2-1; D not certain. Germline CDR1 and CDR2: LGHDT and YNNKEL (reference sequence). The V end was cut by 3 bases, the J end by 11 bases, with 17 bases between. CDR3 length: 14 residues. The CDR3 DNA reads TGTGCCAGCAGCCAGAGGAGAAGAGTCTCTCAGCAGTTCTTC. Translating it yields CASSQRRRVSQQFF.

The rearrangement links TRBV3-1 to TRBJ2-4; D unresolved. The DNA end favors TRBJ2-5, so the J call may be wrong. This CDR3 contains 12 residues. Per germline, CDR1 LGHDT and CDR2 YNNKEL (reference sequence). CDR3 in amino acids: CASSGSGETQYF. In DNA, the CDR3 is TGTGCCAGCAGCGGGTCGGGCGAGACCCAGTACTTC.

The rearrangement joins TRBV20-1 to TRBJ2-4, with no clear D. Between the trimmed V and J ends, which lost 5 bases and 0 bases, there was a span of 14 bases. The V gene's germline CDR1 is DFQATT and CDR2 SNEGSKA (reference sequence). CDR3 length: 15 amino acids. CDR3: CSAEEAILAKNIQYF. For the CDR3, the DNA is TGCAGTGCTGAAGAGGCCATTCTAGCCAAAAACATTCAGTACTTC.

This chain joins TRBV7-2 and TRBJ2-1, with D unresolved. Germline V gene lookup returns CDR1 SGHTA and CDR2 FQGNSA. V was cut by 6 bases and J by 1 base, with 22 bases left in between. This CDR3 comprises 18 residues. CDR3 in DNA: TGTGCCAGCAGGCAGAAACTGGGGATCCCTTTGTCCTACAATGAGCAGTTCTTC. This gives the protein CASRQKLGIPLSYNEQFF.

This clonotype was observed a handful of times. V usage is TRBV11-1 and J usage is TRBJ2-5; 13 nucleotides line up with TRBD2. The end of the DNA is better explained by TRBJ2-7, so the J call may be wrong. Germline values: CDR1 SGHAT, CDR2 FQDESV (reference sequence). The CDR3 has 16 amino acids. The CDR3: CASSLPGTSGNYEQYF. The CDR3 DNA reads TGTGCCAGCAGCTTACCGGGGACTAGCGGGAACTACGAGCAGTACTTC.

This clonotype has just a few counts. The rearrangement joins TRBV29-1 to TRBJ1-1, with TRBD1 identical over 10 bases. CDR3 length equals 15 residues. CDR1 SQVTM and CDR2 ANQGSEA come from the germline V gene. With 3 bases clipped from V and 1 base from J, the junction kept 5 bases outside the gene matches. The CDR3 region is CSVDWGDRGNTEAFF. The CDR3 DNA sequence: TGCAGCGTTGACTGGGGGGACAGGGGGAACACTGAAGCTTTCTTT. Complete variable domain (other parts from reference TRBV29-1 and TRBJ1-1): SAVISQKPSRDICQRGTSLTIQCQVDSQVTMMFWYRQQPGQSLTLIATANQGSEATYESGFVIDKFPISRPNLTFSTLTVSNMSPEDSSIYLCSVDWGDRGNTEAFFGQGTRLTVV.

This clonotype was counted a single time. The chain recombines TRBV6-5 with TRBJ2-1; 12 bases align to TRBD2. V was pared by 6 bases and J by 5 bases, with 8 bases of the junction left unmatched. The germline V gene encodes CDR1 MNHEY and CDR2 SVGAGI. The CDR3 loop spans 16 amino acids. The CDR3 reads CASRPRLAGAHNEQFF. As DNA, the CDR3 is TGTGCCAGCAGGCCTAGACTAGCGGGGGCCCACAATGAGCAGTTCTTC.

The chain carries TRBV9 and TRBJ2-7, with a weak D call TRBD1 (6 bases). Germline loops: CDR1 SGDLS, CDR2 YYNGEE. The CDR3 runs 15 residues. V lost 3 bases, J lost 0 bases, and 13 bases lay in between. CDR3 DNA: TGTGCCAGCAGCGAAACAGGGACGTTCTCCTACGAGCAGTACTTC. Translating gives CASSETGTFSYEQYF.

About this clonotype itself: The junction and the germline gene differ at one end; a read error may be behind it. The chain combines TRBV11-2 with TRBJ2-4; possible D gene TRBD1, 6 bases. This CDR3 is built from 16 residues. Germline CDR1 is SGHAT and CDR2 is FQNNGV. This CDR3 is CASSLYQGPPKNTQYF. CDR3 in DNA: TGTGCCAGCAGCTTATATCAGGGGCCTCCCAAAAACACTCAGTACTTC. The full variable domain, in which reference TRBV11-2 and TRBJ2-4 provide the parts outside the CDR3, is EAGVAQSPRYKIIEKRQSVAFWCNPISGHATLYWYQQILGQGPKLLIQFQNNGVVDDSQLPKDRFSAERLKGVDSTLKIQPAKLEDSAVYLCASSLYQGPPKNTQYFGAGTRLSVL.

This clonotype was seen a handful of times. The chain combines TRBV12-3 or TRBV12-4 with TRBJ2-1; D call uncertain. This CDR3 spans 14 amino acids. V shed 3 bases and J shed 4 bases, with 10 bases lying between them. CDR3 in amino acids: CASSLVRVYNEQFF. In DNA, the CDR3 is TGTGCCAGCAGTTTGGTACGGGTTTACAATGAGCAGTTCTTC.